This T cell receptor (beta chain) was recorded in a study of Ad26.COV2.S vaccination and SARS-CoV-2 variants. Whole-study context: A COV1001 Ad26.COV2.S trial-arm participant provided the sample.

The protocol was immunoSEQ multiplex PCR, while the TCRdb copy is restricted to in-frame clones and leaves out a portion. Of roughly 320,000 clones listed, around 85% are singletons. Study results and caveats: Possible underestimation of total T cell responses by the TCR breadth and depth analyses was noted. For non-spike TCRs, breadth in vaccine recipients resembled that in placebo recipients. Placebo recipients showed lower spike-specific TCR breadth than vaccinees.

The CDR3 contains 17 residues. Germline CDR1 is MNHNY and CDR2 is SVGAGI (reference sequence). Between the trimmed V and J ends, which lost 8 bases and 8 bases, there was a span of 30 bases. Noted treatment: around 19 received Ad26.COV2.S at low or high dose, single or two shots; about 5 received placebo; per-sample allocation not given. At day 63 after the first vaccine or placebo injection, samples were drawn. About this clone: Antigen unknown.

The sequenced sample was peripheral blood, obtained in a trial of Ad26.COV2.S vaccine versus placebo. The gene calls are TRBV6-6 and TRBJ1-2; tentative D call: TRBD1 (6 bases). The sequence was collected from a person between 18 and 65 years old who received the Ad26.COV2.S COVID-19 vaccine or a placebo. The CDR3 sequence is CASGRGSGTQITGGYTF. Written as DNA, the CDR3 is TGTGCCAGCGGTCGGGGGTCCGGGACACAAATCACGGGAGGCTACACCTTC.